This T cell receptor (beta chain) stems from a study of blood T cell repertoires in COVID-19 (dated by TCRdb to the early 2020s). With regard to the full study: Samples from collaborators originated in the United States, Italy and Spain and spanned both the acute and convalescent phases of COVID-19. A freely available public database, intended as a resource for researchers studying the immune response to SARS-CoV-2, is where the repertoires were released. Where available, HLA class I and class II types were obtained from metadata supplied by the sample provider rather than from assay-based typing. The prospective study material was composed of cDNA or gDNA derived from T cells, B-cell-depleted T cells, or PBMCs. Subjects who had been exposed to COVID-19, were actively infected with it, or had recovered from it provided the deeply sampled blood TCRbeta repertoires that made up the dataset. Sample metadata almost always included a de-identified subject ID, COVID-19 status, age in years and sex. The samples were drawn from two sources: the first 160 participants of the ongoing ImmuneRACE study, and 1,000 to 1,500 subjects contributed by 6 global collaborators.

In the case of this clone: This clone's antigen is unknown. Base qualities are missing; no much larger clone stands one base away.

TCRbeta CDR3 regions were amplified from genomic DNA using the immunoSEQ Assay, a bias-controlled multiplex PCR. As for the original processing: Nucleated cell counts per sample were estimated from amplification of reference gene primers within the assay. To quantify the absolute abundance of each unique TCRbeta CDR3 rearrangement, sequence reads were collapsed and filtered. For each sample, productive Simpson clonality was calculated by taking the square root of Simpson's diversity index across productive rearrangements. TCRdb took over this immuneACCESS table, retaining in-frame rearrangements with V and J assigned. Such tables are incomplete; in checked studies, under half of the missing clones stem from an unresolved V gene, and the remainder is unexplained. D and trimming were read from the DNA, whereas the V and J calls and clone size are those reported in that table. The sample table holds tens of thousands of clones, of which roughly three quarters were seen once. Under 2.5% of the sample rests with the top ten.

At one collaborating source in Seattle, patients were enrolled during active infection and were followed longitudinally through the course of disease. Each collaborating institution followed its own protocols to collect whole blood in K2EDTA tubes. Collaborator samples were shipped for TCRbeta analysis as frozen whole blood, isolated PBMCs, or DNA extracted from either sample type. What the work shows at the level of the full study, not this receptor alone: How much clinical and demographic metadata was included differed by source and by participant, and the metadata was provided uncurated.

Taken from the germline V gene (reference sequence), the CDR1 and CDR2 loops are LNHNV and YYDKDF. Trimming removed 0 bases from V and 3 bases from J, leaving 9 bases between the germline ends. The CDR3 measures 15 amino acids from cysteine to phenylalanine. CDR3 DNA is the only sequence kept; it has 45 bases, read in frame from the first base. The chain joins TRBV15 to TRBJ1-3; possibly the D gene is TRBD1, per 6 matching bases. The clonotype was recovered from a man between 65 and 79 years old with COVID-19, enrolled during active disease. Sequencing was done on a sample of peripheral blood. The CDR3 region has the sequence CATSRDGTSGNTIYF. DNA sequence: TGTGCCACCAGCAGAGATGGGACAAGTGGAAACACCATATATTTT.